This entry features one T cell receptor beta chain sequence. No antigen is known for it. This specimen belongs to a study of cytomegalovirus exposure and HLA in healthy donors. Looking at the study overall: The approximately 110 validation repertoires used a platform that matched the one used for the 600 to 750 first-cohort repertoires, as a later analysis reported. Whole-study findings and limits: Later, an analysis found that TCR clusters from the first cohort tended to co-occur in the 130 or so validation repertoires. The CMV antigen specificity of three CMV-associated chains was confirmed through in vitro analysis. Some TCR beta chains (roughly 160 of them) were listed as cytomegalovirus-associated.

V dropped 5 bases and J dropped 0 bases, with 11 bases sitting between them. The CDR3 spans 15 residues. Germline V lookup: CDR1 SNHLY, CDR2 FYNNEI. Clones were read by immunoSEQ multiplex PCR, and TCRdb kept only the in-frame ones, dropping some. Among about 300,000 clones listed, 88% were seen once. This receptor was identified in a woman between 18 and 30 years old in good health and CMV-seronegative. The gene calls are TRBV2 and TRBJ1-5; possible D gene TRBD1, 5 bases. The sequenced sample consisted of PBMCs. CDR3 protein: CASSKQEGSNQPQHF. Here the CDR3 DNA reads TGTGCCAGCAGTAAACAGGAAGGTAGCAATCAGCCCCAGCATTTT.